These 31 T cell receptor beta chains were sequenced from one sample in a study of blood T cell repertoires in COVID-19. The data were produced by immunoSEQ multiplex PCR, yet TCRdb's version contains in-frame clones alone and is incomplete. The table lists fewer than 250,000 clones, 85% to 95% of them singletons, with 0.83% in the top ten. The specimen was peripheral blood. These receptor sequences come from a man aged 30-40 years with COVID-19, enrolled during active disease.

The rearrangement joins TRBV29-1 to TRBJ1-1, with 7 bases aligning to TRBD1. The length of the CDR3 is 16 residues. Trimming cost V 1 base and J 3 bases; bases outside gene matches: 11. The germline CDR1 and CDR2 sequences are SQVTM and ANQGSEA. This CDR3 reads CSVEVLLMRGHTEAFF. The CDR3, as DNA: TGCAGCGTTGAAGTTTTATTGATGAGGGGGCACACTGAAGCTTTCTTT.

The V call is TRBV5-1, the J call TRBJ2-3; TRBD1 aligns across 8 bases. Germline loops: CDR1 SGHRS, CDR2 YFSETQ. The length of the CDR3 is 14 residues. V gave up 4 bases and J gave up 2 bases; unmatched junction bases: 3. This CDR3 is CASSPGGPTDTQYF. The CDR3 DNA reads TGCGCCAGCAGCCCAGGGGGCCCCACAGATACGCAGTATTTT.

This chain joins TRBV5-1 and TRBJ2-5, with D unclear. Germline assignment: CDR1 SGHRS and CDR2 YFSETQ. Trimming removed 4 bases at V and 2 bases at J, with 6 bases between. The CDR3 contains 12 residues. For the CDR3, the DNA is TGCGCCAGCAGCCCCCTTCAAGAGACCCAGTACTTC. Protein: CASSPLQETQYF.

This clone was seen once. The V gene is TRBV18, the J gene TRBJ2-5; 10 positions agree with TRBD1. The CDR3 runs 15 residues. J was trimmed by 5 bases and V by 5 bases; bases with no gene match: 8. Germline CDR1 reads KGHSH; CDR2 reads LQKENI. The CDR3 region has the DNA TGTGCCAGCTCAACGGGGACAGGGGAAGGGGAGACCCAGTACTTC. Translation gives CASSTGTGEGETQYF.

This sequence joins TRBV10-3 and TRBJ2-7; 8 bases agree with TRBD1. Germline values: CDR1 ENHRY, CDR2 SYGVKD. The CDR3 length is 16 residues. V was pared by 3 bases and J by 7 bases, with 14 bases of the junction left unmatched. CDR3 nucleotides: TGTGCCATCAGTGACTACCGGGACAGGTCATCGGGAGAGCAGTACTTC. Translated, it gives CAISDYRDRSSGEQYF.

The rearrangement uses TRBV7-2 and TRBJ1-6; tentatively, D is TRBD1 (6 bases). The germline V gene has CDR1 SGHTA and CDR2 FQGNSA. Trimming took 7 bases from V and 8 from J, leaving 12 bases between them. The CDR3 runs to 13 residues. CDR3 region: CASTRTVDSPLHF. CDR3 nucleotide sequence: TGTGCCAGCACCCGGACAGTAGATTCACCCCTCCACTTT. The complete variable domain, with remaining parts taken from reference TRBV7-2 and TRBJ1-6, reads GAGVSQSPSNKVTEKGKDVELRCDPISGHTALYWYRQSLGQGLEFLIYFQGNSAPDKSGLPSDRFSAERTGGSVSTLTIQRTQQEDSAVYLCASTRTVDSPLHFGNGTRLTVT.

The rearrangement links TRBV3-1 (or the pseudogene TRBV3-2) to TRBJ2-5, with D maybe TRBD2 (6 bases). Germline assignment: CDR1 LGHDT and CDR2 YNNKEL (reference sequence). V lost 0 bases to trimming and J lost 5 bases, with 10 bases between them. The CDR3 has 14 amino acids. This CDR3 is CASSQDPGGETQYF. DNA for the CDR3: TGTGCCAGCAGCCAAGACCCAGGAGGGGAGACCCAGTACTTC.

The chain joins TRBV5-1 to TRBJ1-1; 8 nucleotides align to TRBD1. The junction had 6 bases not matched to a gene; V was cut back by 7 bases and J by 1 base. Germline CDR1 reads SGHRS; CDR2 reads YFSETQ. CDR3 length: 14 residues. The CDR3 nucleotides are TGCGCCAGCCAAAGGGACAGGAAGAACACTGAAGCTTTCTTT. Translated, it gives CASQRDRKNTEAFF. Supplemented by reference TRBV5-1 and TRBJ1-1, the full variable domain reads KAGVTQTPRYLIKTRGQQVTLSCSPISGHRSVSWYQQTPGQGLQFLFEYFSETQRNKGNFPGRFSGRQFSNSRSEMNVSTLELGDSALYLCASQRDRKNTEAFFGQGTRLTVV.

The rearrangement uses TRBV19 and TRBJ1-2, with 7 bases fitting TRBD1. Germline-derived CDR1 and CDR2 are LNHDA and SQIVND (reference sequence). V gave up 5 bases and J gave up 6 bases; unmatched junction bases: 18. The CDR3 runs 17 residues. CDR3 DNA sequence: TGTGCCAGTAGTGCTGGCAATACAGGGGTGGGGTCGGATGGCTACACCTTC. Protein sequence: CASSAGNTGVGSDGYTF. The whole variable domain, filled in from reference TRBV19 and TRBJ1-2, reads DGGITQSPKYLFRKEGQNVTLSCEQNLNHDAMYWYRQDPGQGLRLIYYSQIVNDFQKGDIAEGYSVSREKKESFPLTVTSAQKNPTAFYLCASSAGNTGVGSDGYTFGSGTRLTVV.

This chain connects TRBV19 to TRBJ1-5; 7 bases are a match to TRBD1. The ends lost 5 bases at V and 2 bases at J; junction bases unmatched: 3. Germline loops: CDR1 LNHDA, CDR2 SQIVND (reference sequence). CDR3 size: 14 residues. CDR3 in DNA: TGTGCCAGTAGTCCCGGACAGGGCAATCAGCCCCAGCATTTT. It yields the protein CASSPGQGNQPQHF. Using reference TRBV19 and TRBJ1-5 for the parts outside the CDR3, the full variable domain is DGGITQSPKYLFRKEGQNVTLSCEQNLNHDAMYWYRQDPGQGLRLIYYSQIVNDFQKGDIAEGYSVSREKKESFPLTVTSAQKNPTAFYLCASSPGQGNQPQHFGDGTRLSIL.

The CDR3 loop reads CASSLGGEGGYTF. The DNA of the CDR3 is TGCGCCAGCAGCTTGGGCGGGGAAGGTGGCTACACCTTC. J is TRBJ1-2 and V is TRBV5-1, with D unresolved. V was shortened by 0 bases and J by 7 bases, with 10 bases between the two germline ends. Per the germline V gene, CDR1 is SGHRS and CDR2 is YFSETQ. This CDR3 has 13 residues.

The rearrangement links TRBV4-1 to TRBJ2-7; 8 nucleotides line up with TRBD2. The CDR3 extends over 17 amino acids. CDR1 and CDR2 (germline): MGHRA, YSYEKL. V was clipped by 5 bases and J by 0 bases; unmatched bases: 12. The CDR3 spells CASSWGVGAGGSYEQYF. The CDR3 coding sequence is TGCGCCAGCAGCTGGGGGGTTGGGGCGGGAGGCTCCTACGAGCAGTACTTC.

CDR3 protein: CASSGASDRGVKLFF. CDR3 sequence (DNA): TGTGCCAGCAGTGGAGCCAGCGACAGGGGGGTAAAACTGTTTTTT. The chain couples TRBV6-1 to TRBJ1-4, with TRBD1 identical over 9 bases. The CDR3 is 15 amino acids. J gave up 10 bases and V 4 bases, and 10 bases lay outside the gene matches. Germline V CDR1 and CDR2: MNHNS, SASEGT.

This chain connects TRBV11-2 to TRBJ1-4; no firm D call. V was pared by 2 bases and J by 4 bases, with 20 bases between. From germline, CDR1 is SGHAT and CDR2 FQNNGV. The CDR3 totals 18 residues. The CDR3 loop reads CASSLSRTGSPLNEKLFF. CDR3 nucleotides: TGTGCCAGCAGCTTAAGCCGGACGGGGAGTCCCCTTAATGAAAAACTGTTTTTT.

This rearrangement joins TRBV19 to TRBJ2-3; no firm D call. This CDR3 is built from 14 residues. Germline lookup yields CDR1 LNHDA and CDR2 SQIVND (reference sequence). Trimming shortened V by 2 bases and J by 2 bases, and 8 bases separated the two germline ends. Written as DNA, the CDR3 is TGTGCCAGTAGTATAACAGAGTTCACAGATACGCAGTATTTT. Protein sequence: CASSITEFTDTQYF.

V usage is TRBV6-5 and J usage is TRBJ2-3, with D unclear. Looked up from germline, CDR1 is MNHEY and CDR2 is SVGAGI. V dropped 0 bases and J dropped 3 bases, with 13 bases sitting between them. CDR3 length: 16 amino acids. The DNA of the CDR3 is TGTGCCAGCAGTTACTCACGCGCAGGTTTAACAGATACGCAGTATTTT. Translated: CASSYSRAGLTDTQYF.

CDR3 in DNA: TGTGCCAGCAGTTTGGTTAGCGGCACAGGTAATGAGCAGTTCTTC. It yields the protein CASSLVSGTGNEQFF. The J gene is TRBJ2-1, the V gene TRBV27; maybe TRBD2 (6 bases). Germline V gene sequence: CDR1 MNHEY, CDR2 SMNVEV (reference sequence). The CDR3 is 15 amino acids. V lost 3 bases and J 7 bases, leaving 16 bases between the germline ends.

The chain joins TRBV4-2 to TRBJ2-5; 10 bases match TRBD2. CDR3 size: 17 residues. Germline lookup yields CDR1 LGHNA and CDR2 YNFKEQ. V shed 1 base, J shed 3 bases, and the junction held 8 bases outside the gene matches. The CDR3 sequence: CASSQGERGGREETQYF. Written as DNA, the CDR3 is TGTGCCAGCAGCCAAGGGGAGCGGGGGGGCCGCGAAGAGACCCAGTACTTC.

The chain uses TRBV19 and TRBJ1-5; a possible D gene is TRBD1 (6 bases). The CDR3 spans 17 residues. The V gene's germline CDR1 is LNHDA and CDR2 SQIVND (reference sequence). Between the trimmed V and J ends, which lost 6 bases and 7 bases, there was a span of 25 bases. Written as DNA, the CDR3 is TGTGCCAGTAGCCCTGGGGGGGGCAACCTGAAATTACAGCCCCAGCATTTT. This codes for CASSPGGGNLKLQPQHF.

In its sample, this clone was seen a few times. This chain connects TRBV7-9 to TRBJ2-2; tentatively, D is TRBD1 (6 bases). Looked up from germline, CDR1 is SEHNR and CDR2 is FQNEAQ (reference sequence). There are 17 residues in the CDR3. V was shortened by 5 bases and J by 3 bases, with 19 bases between the two germline ends. The CDR3 DNA reads TGTGCCAGCAGCACCACCAAAACAGGGTACGACACCGGGGAGCTGTTTTTT. This gives the protein CASSTTKTGYDTGELFF.

The rearrangement uses TRBV6-5 and TRBJ1-2; 7 bases map to TRBD1. The CDR3 is 15 amino acids. The V and J ends lost 6 bases and 8 bases, in that order; junction bases with no gene match: 15. Looked up from germline, CDR1 is MNHEY and CDR2 is SVGAGI. The CDR3 nucleotides are TGTGCCAGCAGGATTAAGGGACAGCTCAAGGGCGGCTACACCTTC. Translating it yields CASRIKGQLKGGYTF.

The table lists this clone with a count of one. The chain employs TRBV5-5 and TRBJ1-1; possibly TRBD1 for D (6 bases). Between the trimmed V and J ends, which lost 4 bases and 5 bases, there was a span of 18 bases. This CDR3 region has 15 residues. Germline CDR1 and CDR2: SGHKS and YYEKEE (reference sequence). For the CDR3, the DNA is TGTGCCAGCAGCGTCTCCCAGGGGATCGGGACTGAAGCTTTCTTT. Protein: CASSVSQGIGTEAFF.

The genes are TRBV5-4 and TRBJ1-1; a weak D match, TRBD1 (6 bases). Germline loops: CDR1 SGHNT, CDR2 YYREEE (reference sequence). Trimming stripped 0 bases from V and 6 bases from J, with 12 bases between. This CDR3 region has 14 residues. CDR3 in amino acids: CASSLGRGGAEAFF. The CDR3 region has the DNA TGTGCCAGCAGCTTGGGCAGGGGTGGGGCTGAAGCTTTCTTT. Based on the CDR3 plus reference TRBV5-4 and TRBJ1-1, the full variable domain is ETGVTQSPTHLIKTRGQQVTLRCSSQSGHNTVSWYQQALGQGPQFIFQYYREEENGRGNFPPRFSGLQFPNYSSELNVNALELDDSALYLCASSLGRGGAEAFFGQGTRLTVV.

J is TRBJ2-7 and V is TRBV18; the D gene is possibly TRBD1 (6 bases). This CDR3 contains 14 residues. Trimming took off 5 bases at V and 4 bases at J, with 15 bases between the two ends. Germline values: CDR1 KGHSH, CDR2 LQKENI. DNA for the CDR3: TGTGCCAGCTCATTGACGACAGGAGATTACGAGCAGTACTTC. This translates into CASSLTTGDYEQYF. Together with reference TRBV18 and TRBJ2-7, the CDR3 gives the full variable domain: NAGVMQNPRHLVRRRGQEARLRCSPMKGHSHVYWYRQLPEEGLKFMVYLQKENIIDESGMPKERFSAEFPKEGPSILRIQQVVRGDSAAYFCASSLTTGDYEQYFGPGTRLTVT.

V usage is TRBV11-2 and J usage is TRBJ2-5; TRBD1 matches at 11 bases. V trimming: 4 bases; J trimming: 5 bases; junction bases outside the gene matches: 6. Germline V gene sequence: CDR1 SGHAT, CDR2 FQNNGV. The length of the CDR3 is 15 residues. CDR3 sequence reads: CASSYGQGAGETQYF. Here the CDR3 DNA reads TGTGCCAGCAGCTATGGACAGGGGGCGGGGGAGACCCAGTACTTC.

The chain joins TRBV30 to TRBJ2-7, with 10 bases fitting TRBD2. Germline V gene sequence: CDR1 GTSNPN, CDR2 SVGIG (reference sequence). Losses at the gene ends were 1 base for V and 0 bases for J; bases not matched to a gene: 15. The CDR3 has 19 amino acids. The CDR3, as DNA: TGTGCCTGGAGTGACGACTCTGCTAGCGGGGGCCTACTCTCCTACGAGCAGTACTTC. Its protein is CAWSDDSASGGLLSYEQYF.

The chain couples TRBV7-6 to TRBJ2-7; perhaps TRBD1 as D (6 bases). V was clipped by 1 base and J by 1 base, with 14 bases between them. The CDR3 contains 16 residues. Germline CDR1 reads SGHVS; CDR2 reads FNYEAQ. The CDR3 sequence is CASSLVSAGASYEQYF. CDR3 DNA sequence: TGTGCCAGCAGCTTAGTATCGGCAGGGGCTTCCTACGAGCAGTACTTC.

The V and J genes are TRBV4-1 and TRBJ2-2; D is perhaps TRBD2 (6 bases). The length of the CDR3 is 15 residues. The germline V and J ends were trimmed by 8 bases and 4 bases, with 17 bases remaining between them. Germline V gene sequence: CDR1 MGHRA, CDR2 YSYEKL. The CDR3 DNA reads as TGCGCCAGCGAAGTGGGGGGTTTGAGCACCGGGGAGCTGTTTTTT. This gives the protein CASEVGGLSTGELFF.

The genes are TRBV7-9 and TRBJ1-1, with no clear D. This CDR3 comprises 15 residues. V shed 2 bases and J shed 5 bases, with 15 bases lying between them. Germline V CDR1 and CDR2: SEHNR, FQNEAQ (reference sequence). CDR3 DNA: TGTGCCAGCAGCTTATCCAGGAGGGTGGGGACTGAAGCTTTCTTT. Encoded protein: CASSLSRRVGTEAFF.

The chain combines TRBV11-2 with TRBJ1-2; the D is unclear. The CDR3 runs 13 residues. Per germline, CDR1 SGHAT and CDR2 FQNNGV. The V end lost 1 base, the J end lost 4 bases, and 7 bases lay between the germline ends. This CDR3 reads CASSLAGSYGYTF. The CDR3 DNA is TGTGCCAGCAGCTTAGCTGGCAGCTATGGCTACACCTTC.

This chain connects TRBV5-1 to TRBJ1-2, with a weak D call TRBD1 (5 bases). V shed 4 bases and J shed 4 bases, with 8 bases lying between them. Germline V gene sequence: CDR1 SGHRS, CDR2 YFSETQ. The CDR3 totals 12 residues. CDR3 nucleotides: TGCGCCAGCAGCCCAGACAGCTATGGCTACACCTTC. This translates into CASSPDSYGYTF.